These 4 T cell receptor beta chains share one sample of origin, sequenced in a study of blood T cell repertoires in COVID-19. Profiling relied on immunoSEQ multiplex PCR, and the TCRdb table lists in-frame clones only, not all of them. This sample carries roughly 60,000 clones, about four fifths of them seen once, and the ten largest clones take 25%. The sample taken for sequencing was peripheral blood. The receptor set was obtained from a human donor in a cohort sampled during active COVID-19.

The V call is TRBV19, the J call TRBJ1-3; no clear D gene. The V and J ends lost 3 bases and 2 bases respectively, with 8 bases between them. CDR3 size: 14 residues. Germline V gives CDR1 LNHDA, CDR2 SQIVND (reference sequence). This CDR3 is CASSIFSAGNTIYF. DNA of the CDR3: TGTGCCAGTAGTATCTTCTCAGCTGGAAACACCATATATTTT.

V gene TRBV4-1 combines with J gene TRBJ1-2, with D maybe TRBD1 (5 bases). The CDR3 has 16 amino acids. The germline V and J ends were trimmed by 0 bases and 0 bases, with 11 bases remaining between them. Germline assignment: CDR1 MGHRA and CDR2 YSYEKL. CDR3 amino acids: CASSQDSNRPNYGYTF. The CDR3 coding sequence is TGCGCCAGCAGCCAAGATTCGAACAGGCCTAACTATGGCTACACCTTC.

This sequence joins TRBV7-8 and TRBJ1-6; 7 bases are shared with TRBD1. The junction had 6 bases not matched to a gene; V was cut back by 5 bases and J by 5 bases. This CDR3 region has 15 residues. Germline V gene data show CDR1 as SGHVS and CDR2 as FQNEAQ. For the CDR3, the DNA is TGTGCCAGCAGCAGGAGGACAGGAGATAATTCACCCCTCCACTTT. Amino acids: CASSRRTGDNSPLHF.

V and J are TRBV2 and TRBJ2-1; 10 positions match TRBD2. The junction had 7 bases not matched to a gene; V was cut back by 6 bases and J by 5 bases. This CDR3 is built from 15 residues. Germline V gene data show CDR1 as SNHLY and CDR2 as FYNNEI. The DNA of the CDR3 is TGTGCCAGCAGCTCAACTAGCGGGAATCACAATGAGCAGTTCTTC. Translated: CASSSTSGNHNEQFF.